The 23 T cell receptor beta chains in this list originate from one sample, sequenced in a study of T cell responses to AZD1222 COVID-19 vaccine. Produced via immunoSEQ multiplex PCR; TCRdb's table is partial and in-frame only. This sample has 15,000 to 20,000 clones, with around 81% found just once. The specimen comprised peripheral blood, sampled 28 days after the second AZD1222 dose. These receptors were collected from an adult who received the AZD1222 COVID-19 vaccine.

Only a few counts were recorded for this clone. The chain uses TRBV4-2 and TRBJ2-7, with TRBD2 matching over 11 bases. CDR3 size: 16 residues. Unmatched junction bases numbered 3, after V lost 0 bases and J lost 2 bases. The germline V gene encodes CDR1 LGHNA and CDR2 YNFKEQ. The CDR3 nucleotides are TGTGCCAGCAGCCAAGATTTGACTAGCGGGGCCTACGAGCAGTACTTC. Amino acids: CASSQDLTSGAYEQYF.

J is TRBJ1-1 and V is TRBV5-6; no clear D. V gave up 2 bases and J gave up 0 bases, with 5 bases separating them. Germline V gives CDR1 SGHDT, CDR2 YYEEEE. The CDR3 consists of 13 residues. Here the CDR3 reads CASSFEVNTEAFF. CDR3 in DNA: TGTGCCAGCAGCTTCGAGGTGAACACTGAAGCTTTCTTT.

The chain has TRBV6-5 and TRBJ2-7; D possibly corresponds to TRBD1 (6 bases). This CDR3 has 15 amino acids. The V and J ends lost 4 bases and 0 bases respectively, with 13 bases between them. The germline V gene has CDR1 MNHEY and CDR2 SVGAGI. The CDR3 sequence is CASSLDSFSSYEQYF. The CDR3 nucleotides are TGTGCCAGCAGTTTGGACAGCTTCAGCTCCTACGAGCAGTACTTC.

The chain is built from TRBV23-1 and TRBJ1-2, with D possibly being TRBD1 (5 bases). TRBV23-1 is labeled an ORF, and its function is uncertain. V was cut by 8 bases and J by 8 bases, with 24 bases left in between. CDR3 length: 15 residues. The CDR3 DNA sequence: TGCGCCAGCGGCCAAAACCAAGGGGTTAGGAGGGGCTACACCTTC. Residues: CASGQNQGVRRGYTF.

The chain has TRBV30 and TRBJ2-1, with D possibly TRBD2 on 7 matching bases. CDR3 length equals 16 residues. CDR1 is GTSNPN, CDR2 SVGIG, per germline (reference sequence). The V end lost 4 bases, the J end lost 0 bases, and 16 bases lay between the germline ends. In DNA, the CDR3 is TGTGCCTGGATGAGGACTAGGGGGAGCTCCTACAATGAGCAGTTCTTC. Its translation: CAWMRTRGSSYNEQFF.

CDR3 sequence reads: CASSSGQDLYGYTF. CDR3 sequence (DNA): TGTGCCAGCAGTTCCGGACAGGATCTCTATGGCTACACCTTC. The chain joins TRBV27 to TRBJ1-2; the match to TRBD1 covers 7 bases. The CDR3 is 14 amino acids. The V gene end was trimmed by 4 bases and the J gene end by 4 bases; junction bases not matched to a gene: 6. Germline CDR1 is MNHEY and CDR2 is SMNVEV (reference sequence).

The V call is TRBV5-1, the J call TRBJ1-5, with a possible D match to TRBD1 (6 bases). Trimming took 4 bases from V and 4 from J, leaving 18 bases between them. The CDR3 loop spans 16 amino acids. CDR1 and CDR2 from the germline V gene are SGHRS and YFSETQ. The CDR3 nucleotides read TGCGCCAGCAGCCGCGAACCCCAGGGGCAGAATCAGCCCCAGCATTTT. This translates into CASSREPQGQNQPQHF.

Written as DNA, the CDR3 is TGCGCCAGCAGCCAGAAGGCGACAGGACCTAATGAAAAACTGTTTTTT. It is translated as CASSQKATGPNEKLFF. This chain links TRBV4-1 with TRBJ1-4, with D possibly being TRBD1 (6 bases). This CDR3 is 16 amino acids long. V dropped 3 bases and J dropped 3 bases, with 14 bases sitting between them. The germline CDR1 and CDR2 sequences are MGHRA and YSYEKL.

There are a few counts of this clone. The CDR3 here is CASSRGTSGGSETQYF. CDR3 in DNA: TGTGCCAGCAGTCGCGGGACTAGCGGGGGATCAGAGACCCAGTACTTC. The chain carries TRBV7-8 and TRBJ2-5; TRBD2 aligns across 14 bases. J gave up 4 bases and V 6 bases, and 7 bases lay outside the gene matches. CDR1 and CDR2 (germline): SGHVS, FQNEAQ. The CDR3 length is 16 residues.

This clone was counted only a few times. The chain has TRBV7-9 and TRBJ2-1; 8 bases are shared with TRBD2. The length of the CDR3 is 18 residues. The germline CDR1 and CDR2 sequences are SEHNR and FQNEAQ (reference sequence). After removal of 5 bases from V and 0 bases from J, the junction contained 12 bases not matched to a gene. The CDR3 nucleotides are TGTGCCAGCAGCACAAAGCTTAGCGGGATCCGCTCCTACAATGAGCAGTTCTTC. Its protein is CASSTKLSGIRSYNEQFF.

The gene calls are TRBV18 and TRBJ2-3; D is ambiguous. Germline values: CDR1 KGHSH, CDR2 LQKENI. The CDR3 covers 13 residues. V was cut by 6 bases and J by 0 bases, with 7 bases left in between. The CDR3: CASSPTSTDTQYF. The CDR3 nucleotides are TGTGCCAGCTCCCCGACTAGCACAGATACGCAGTATTTT.

This clone has only one observation. The J gene is TRBJ1-5, the V gene TRBV5-5; weak D call: TRBD1 (5 bases). Germline V gene data show CDR1 as SGHKS and CDR2 as YYEKEE (reference sequence). The V end was cut by 0 bases, the J end by 7 bases, with 11 bases between. The CDR3 consists of 14 residues. The CDR3 sequence: CASSLESGEQPQHF. The CDR3 coding sequence is TGTGCCAGCAGCTTGGAGTCGGGGGAACAGCCCCAGCATTTT.

The chain links TRBV12-5 to TRBJ1-1, with unresolved D. This CDR3 has 14 residues. In germline, CDR1 is LGHNT, CDR2 FRNRAP. The V gene lost 2 bases and the J gene lost 7 bases, with 14 bases spanning the gap. CDR3 DNA sequence: TGTGCTAGTGGTTTGCCATCCACACGGGGTGAAGCTTTCTTT. Translation gives CASGLPSTRGEAFF.

The gene calls are TRBV11-3 and TRBJ1-2; D call uncertain. The CDR3 is made up of 13 amino acids. Germline-derived CDR1 and CDR2 are SGHNT and YENEEA. V lost 10 bases, J lost 10 bases, and 22 bases lay in between. For the CDR3, the DNA is TGTGCCACCGCCGGACGGACTAGTCCTGCCTACACCTTC. Protein: CATAGRTSPAYTF.

The chain uses TRBV29-1 and TRBJ1-1, with D unresolved. Per the germline V gene, CDR1 is SQVTM and CDR2 is ANQGSEA. The CDR3 consists of 15 residues. Trimming left V 4 bases short and J 0 bases short, with 15 bases between. In DNA form, the CDR3 reads TGCAGCGTTGTTTTAGGCCCCTCATTGAACACTGAAGCTTTCTTT. Its protein product is CSVVLGPSLNTEAFF.

The CDR3 protein is CSDLDRAEQYF. The CDR3 DNA reads as TGCAGCGATCTAGACAGGGCCGAGCAGTACTTC. The chain is built from TRBV29-1 and TRBJ2-7; 7 nucleotides match TRBD1. CDR3 size: 11 residues. V was pared by 7 bases and J by 6 bases, with 6 bases of the junction left unmatched. Germline CDR1 reads SQVTM; CDR2 reads ANQGSEA.

The V and J genes are TRBV29-1 and TRBJ1-1, with D uncertain. The germline V and J ends were trimmed by 7 bases and 0 bases, with 9 bases remaining between them. Per the germline V gene, CDR1 is SQVTM and CDR2 is ANQGSEA. The CDR3 is 12 residues long. For the CDR3, the DNA is TGCAGCGCCGGTTATTTGAACACTGAAGCTTTCTTT. Its translation: CSAGYLNTEAFF.

The chain uses TRBV2 and TRBJ1-2; possible D gene TRBD1, 5 bases. V lost 8 bases to trimming and J lost 4 bases, with 11 bases between them. This CDR3 is built from 12 residues. Per germline, CDR1 SNHLY and CDR2 FYNNEI. CDR3 bases: TGTGCCAGCGCCGGGACTAGCTATGGCTACACCTTC. It codes for CASAGTSYGYTF.

The J gene is TRBJ1-2, the V gene TRBV9; D not certain. The CDR3 spans 15 residues. The germline CDR1 and CDR2 sequences are SGDLS and YYNGEE. Trimming left V 3 bases short and J 2 bases short, with 14 bases between. This chain's CDR3 is CASSESVAPNYGYTF. CDR3 in DNA: TGTGCCAGCAGCGAGTCAGTGGCCCCCAACTATGGCTACACCTTC.

This clone rates as medium-sized. The CDR3 coding sequence is TGTGCCAGCAGCTTAGGTTCCGATGAGCAGTTCTTC. This encodes CASSLGSDEQFF. V and J are TRBV7-6 and TRBJ2-1; no reliable D call. V lost 1 base to trimming and J lost 8 bases, with 6 bases between them. Germline CDR1 SGHVS, CDR2 FNYEAQ. The CDR3 loop spans 12 amino acids. The entire variable domain, with the rest obtained from reference TRBV7-6 and TRBJ2-1, is as follows: GAGVSQSPRYKVTKRGQDVALRCDPISGHVSLYWYRQALGQGPEFLTYFNYEAQQDKSGLPNDRFSAERPEGSISTLTIQRTEQRDSAMYRCASSLGSDEQFFGPGTRLTVL.

Judged by abundance, this clone is medium-sized. CDR3 DNA: TGTGCCACCGAGCGCGGGGGTCGTGGCACCGGGGAGCTGTTTTTT. It is translated as CATERGGRGTGELFF. The chain recombines TRBV15 with TRBJ2-2; 7 nucleotides line up with TRBD2. CDR1 and CDR2 (germline): LNHNV, YYDKDF (reference sequence). This CDR3 has 15 residues. Trimming at V came to 8 bases and at J to 4 bases, leaving 10 bases not matched to a gene.

This clone was seen a few times. The chain couples TRBV7-8 to TRBJ2-5, with 8 bases lining up with TRBD2. CDR1 and CDR2 (germline): SGHVS, FQNEAQ. The trim removed 4 bases at V and 5 bases at J, leaving 9 bases unmatched. This CDR3 comprises 15 residues. CDR3 DNA sequence: TGTGCCAGCAGCTCGGGACTAGAAGTGGGGGAGACCCAGTACTTC. Its protein product is CASSSGLEVGETQYF.

This clone is termed medium-sized (0.01 to 0.1%). The J gene is TRBJ2-2, the V gene TRBV9; D assignment may be TRBD1 or TRBD2 (5 bases each). Germline lookup yields CDR1 SGDLS and CDR2 YYNGEE. Trimming cost V 0 bases and J 3 bases, with 15 bases left between them. The CDR3 is 17 amino acids. The CDR3 reads CASSVGVELGHTGELFF. Here the CDR3 DNA reads TGTGCCAGCAGCGTAGGGGTGGAATTGGGACACACCGGGGAGCTGTTTTTT.